The T cell receptor (beta chain) under discussion was sequenced for a study of shared clonotypes between healthy human individuals. Overall study: The donor group consisted of two women and three men, aged 18 to 49.

Germline V gives CDR1 MNHNS, CDR2 SASEGT. This CDR3 has 17 amino acids. The ends were cut back, 4 bases at V and 4 bases at J, with 22 bases in the middle. Using immunoSEQ multiplex PCR, the repertoire was profiled, and TCRdb retains in-frame clones only, with some absent. The sample consists of about 2 million clones, 90% to 95% of them appearing once. The TCR comes from a man younger than 35 in good health. The V gene is TRBV6-1, the J gene TRBJ1-2, with a weak D call TRBD1 (6 bases). The specimen sequenced was naive CD4+ T cells sorted from blood. The subset denotes: CD45RA+ positively selected. The CDR3 sequence: CASSGEGGPGFSYGYTF. CDR3 sequence (DNA): TGTGCCAGCAGTGGTGAAGGGGGTCCGGGTTTCAGCTATGGCTACACCTTC.